This T cell receptor (beta chain) was sequenced for a study of lung T cells in sarcoidosis with Löfgren's syndrome. Overall study: Repertoire analyses centered on Löfgren's syndrome patients.

General study points: Multiple Löfgren's syndrome patients reportedly shared TRAV12-1 and TRBV2 CDR3 motifs. TRAV12-1 preferentially paired with TRBV2, with homologous CDR3s.

TCRdb redid the calling of the reads with MiXCR, one entry per CDR3 protein. The data show 7,000 to 9,000 distinct CDR3 sequences, over 20% seen once. This clonotype was observed at least ten times. Its antigen is still unknown. This CDR3 has 13 residues. J was trimmed by 5 bases and V by 2 bases; bases with no gene match: 0. CDR1 ENHRY and CDR2 SYGVKD come from the germline V gene. The J gene is TRBJ1-2, the V gene TRBV10-3, with 9 positions matching TRBD1. This sequence was found in a human donor with sarcoidosis (Löfgren's syndrome or another form), or a control subject (not recorded which). The sample was CD4+ T cells from bronchoalveolar lavage fluid. DNA for the CDR3: TGTGCCATCAGTGAGGGACAGGGGTATGGCTACACCTTC. Amino acid sequence: CAISEGQGYGYTF.